Below are 9 T cell receptor beta chains sequenced from a single sample in a study of OX40 agonist ivuxolimab in advanced cancers. This table comes from immunoSEQ multiplex PCR, and its TCRdb copy is limited to in-frame clones, with some not included. This table holds 9,500 to 15,000 clones, under 80% found once. The input for sequencing was CD4+ or CD8+ T cells sorted from blood, taken in a trial of the OX40 agonist ivuxolimab. The source of these receptors is an adult with an advanced solid tumor such as melanoma, head and neck, liver or kidney cancer.

The V and J genes are TRBV9 and TRBJ2-7, with 9 nucleotides matching TRBD2. The CDR3 has 14 residues. The V gene's germline CDR1 is SGDLS and CDR2 YYNGEE. V shed 0 bases, J shed 6 bases, and the junction held 4 bases outside the gene matches. CDR3 DNA: TGTGCCAGCAGCGTAGATGGACTAGCGCGCGAGCAGTACTTC. Protein product: CASSVDGLAREQYF.

The chain has TRBV5-4 and TRBJ1-3; no firm D call. V was pared by 2 bases and J by 0 bases, with 9 bases between. Germline assignment: CDR1 SGHNT and CDR2 YYREEE (reference sequence). The CDR3 runs to 15 residues. The CDR3 here is CASSFRGSSGNTIYF. The CDR3 DNA reads as TGTGCCAGCAGCTTCCGGGGAAGCTCTGGAAACACCATATATTTT. Full variable domain (missing parts from reference TRBV5-4 and TRBJ1-3): ETGVTQSPTHLIKTRGQQVTLRCSSQSGHNTVSWYQQALGQGPQFIFQYYREEENGRGNFPPRFSGLQFPNYSSELNVNALELDDSALYLCASSFRGSSGNTIYFGEGSWLTVV.

This chain links TRBV14 with TRBJ1-1; no firm D call. This CDR3 contains 14 residues. The germline V and J ends were trimmed by 1 base and 4 bases, with 10 bases remaining between them. Per the germline V gene, CDR1 is SGHDN and CDR2 is FVKESK. DNA of the CDR3: TGTGCCAGCAGCCAAGTTGTCCGGGGCACTGAAGCTTTCTTT. Amino acids: CASSQVVRGTEAFF. Complete variable domain (other parts from reference TRBV14 and TRBJ1-1): EAGVTQFPSHSVIEKGQTVTLRCDPISGHDNLYWYRRVMGKEIKFLLHFVKESKQDESGMPNNRFLAERTGGTYSTLKVQPAELEDSGVYFCASSQVVRGTEAFFGQGTRLTVV.

The V call is TRBV9, the J call TRBJ2-5, with TRBD2 matching 8 bases. Germline CDR1 reads SGDLS; CDR2 reads YYNGEE. The length of the CDR3 is 15 residues. The V and J ends lost 4 bases and 3 bases, in that order; junction bases with no gene match: 8. As DNA, the CDR3 is TGTGCCAGCAGCCCTCCGGTTAGCGGGAAAGAGACCCAGTACTTC. It encodes CASSPPVSGKETQYF.

By sample share, this clone is large (0.1 to 1%). The chain employs TRBV6-5 and TRBJ2-7, with D unresolved. The V gene lost 0 bases and the J gene lost 3 bases, with 6 bases spanning the gap. The CDR3 is made up of 13 amino acids. Germline lookup yields CDR1 MNHEY and CDR2 SVGAGI. CDR3 DNA sequence: TGTGCCAGCAGTTACTCGTTAAGCTACGAGCAGTACTTC. Protein: CASSYSLSYEQYF.

The chain employs TRBV13 and TRBJ2-7; unclear D gene. Trimming cost V 5 bases and J 0 bases, with 8 bases left between them. The CDR3 totals 13 residues. Germline V CDR1 and CDR2: PRHDT, FYEKMQ (reference sequence). The CDR3 region has the DNA TGTGCCAGCAGCCCCAAAAGCTCCTACGAGCAGTACTTC. Translating gives CASSPKSSYEQYF.

In nucleotides, the CDR3 is TGTGCCAGCAGCTTGCTCTCCAACACTGAAGCTTTCTTT. It encodes CASSLLSNTEAFF. The chain uses TRBV5-5 and TRBJ1-1; unclear D gene. Germline V lookup: CDR1 SGHKS, CDR2 YYEKEE (reference sequence). V lost 1 base to trimming and J lost 2 bases, with 6 bases between them. This CDR3 has 13 amino acids.

V gene TRBV28 combines with J gene TRBJ2-7, with D unresolved. The germline V gene has CDR1 MDHEN and CDR2 SYDVKM. The CDR3 runs to 11 residues. Trimming shortened V by 6 bases and J by 3 bases, and 6 bases separated the two germline ends. The CDR3 sequence is CASSYDYEQYF. DNA of the CDR3: TGTGCCAGCAGCTATGACTACGAGCAGTACTTC.

This clone was seen only a few times. The J gene is TRBJ1-3, the V gene TRBV7-8; D gene unclear. CDR3 length: 18 amino acids. Per germline, CDR1 SGHVS and CDR2 FQNEAQ. V was cut by 1 base and J by 0 bases, with 16 bases left in between. CDR3 DNA sequence: TGTGCCAGCAGCTTAGAGGCCAGGCCCACCTTCTCTGGAAACACCATATATTTT. It specifies CASSLEARPTFSGNTIYF.